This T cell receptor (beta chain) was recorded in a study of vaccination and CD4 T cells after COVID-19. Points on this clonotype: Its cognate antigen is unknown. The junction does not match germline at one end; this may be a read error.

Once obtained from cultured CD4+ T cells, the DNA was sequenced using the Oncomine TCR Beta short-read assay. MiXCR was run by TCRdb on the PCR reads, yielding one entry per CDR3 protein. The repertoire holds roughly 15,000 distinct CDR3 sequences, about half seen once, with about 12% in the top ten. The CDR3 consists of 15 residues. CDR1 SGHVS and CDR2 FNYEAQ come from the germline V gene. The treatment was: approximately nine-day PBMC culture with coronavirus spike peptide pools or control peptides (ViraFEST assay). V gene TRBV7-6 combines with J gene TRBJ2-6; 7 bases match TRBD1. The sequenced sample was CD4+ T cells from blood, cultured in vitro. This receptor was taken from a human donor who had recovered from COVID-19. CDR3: CASSPQGAGANVLTF. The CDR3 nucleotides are TGTGCTAGCAGCCCCCAGGGGGCTGGGGCCAACGTCCTGACTTTC. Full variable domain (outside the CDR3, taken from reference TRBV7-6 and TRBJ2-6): GAGVSQSPRYKVTKRGQDVALRCDPISGHVSLYWYRQALGQGPEFLTYFNYEAQQDKSGLPNDRFSAERPEGSISTLTIQRTEQRDSAMYRCASSPQGAGANVLTFGAGSRLTVL.